The TCR beta chain under discussion was sequenced for a study of T cell changes during pregnancy in multiple sclerosis. Assay used: immunoSEQ multiplex PCR; TCRdb lists only in-frame clones, some missing. The sample lists some 74,000 clones, over 85% occurring once. This CDR3 is 16 amino acids long. Per germline, CDR1 SEHNR and CDR2 FQNEAQ (reference sequence). V gave up 3 bases and J gave up 7 bases; unmatched junction bases: 14. The rearrangement uses TRBV7-9 and TRBJ2-7, with 8 nucleotides matching TRBD2. The receptor's source is a female donor in good health, enrolled as a control in a pregnancy study. Sequences were derived from peripheral blood, sampled after pregnancy. CDR3 bases: TGTGCCAGCAGCTTGGGACCCAGCGGGAGTGTGCGTGAGCAGTACTTC. This codes for CASSLGPSGSVREQYF.